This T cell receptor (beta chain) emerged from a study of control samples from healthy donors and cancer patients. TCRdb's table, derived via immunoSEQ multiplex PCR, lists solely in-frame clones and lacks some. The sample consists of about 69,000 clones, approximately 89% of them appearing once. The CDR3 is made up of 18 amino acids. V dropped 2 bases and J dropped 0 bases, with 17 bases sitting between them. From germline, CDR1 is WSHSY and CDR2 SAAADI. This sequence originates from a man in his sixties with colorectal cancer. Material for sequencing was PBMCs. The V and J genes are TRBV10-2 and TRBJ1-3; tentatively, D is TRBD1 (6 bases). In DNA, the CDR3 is TGCGCCAGCAGTGAGGCCCATAATCAGGGGCTCTCTGGAAACACCATATATTTT. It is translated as CASSEAHNQGLSGNTIYF.